This entry lists 5 T cell receptor beta chains sequenced from one sample in a study of cytomegalovirus exposure and HLA in healthy donors. The study ran its PCR with 60 Vbeta and 13 Jbeta primers. The assay was immunoSEQ multiplex PCR, and TCRdb's table has in-frame clones only and misses some. Of fewer than 130,000 clones in the sample, around 83% were seen once. Sequenced material: PBMCs. The origin of the receptors is a woman in her fifties or sixties in good health and CMV-seropositive.

V is TRBV28 and J is TRBJ1-1; maybe TRBD1 (5 bases). The germline V gene encodes CDR1 MDHEN and CDR2 SYDVKM. The CDR3 length is 14 residues. V lost 4 bases and J 1 base, leaving 10 bases between the germline ends. The CDR3 region has the DNA TGTGCCAGCAGTTCGGCCACAGGGAACACTGAAGCTTTCTTT. This codes for CASSSATGNTEAFF.

There are a few counts of this clone. The chain combines TRBV5-1 with TRBJ2-3, with a possible D match to TRBD1 (5 bases). V lost 7 bases and J 6 bases, leaving 15 bases between the germline ends. The germline V gene has CDR1 SGHRS and CDR2 YFSETQ. CDR3 length: 13 residues. Written as DNA, the CDR3 is TGCGCCAGCCGCTGGGGCCATATGGATACGCAGTATTTT. Protein: CASRWGHMDTQYF.

This chain uses TRBV7-6 with TRBJ1-5, with D tentatively TRBD1 (5 bases). The CDR3 sequence is 13 residues long. The V end lost 5 bases, the J end lost 7 bases, and 12 bases lay between the germline ends. CDR1 and CDR2 (germline): SGHVS, FNYEAQ. The CDR3 coding sequence is TGTGCCAGCAGCCTCCAGGGTGACCAGCCCCAGCATTTT. This sequence encodes CASSLQGDQPQHF.

The sample holds a few counts of this clone. V is TRBV5-1 and J is TRBJ1-1; weak D call: TRBD1 (5 bases). V was cut by 7 bases and J by 1 base, with 14 bases left in between. The CDR3 has 14 amino acids. Germline lookup yields CDR1 SGHRS and CDR2 YFSETQ. This CDR3 is CASVETAGNTEAFF. The CDR3 bases are TGCGCCAGCGTTGAGACAGCCGGGAACACTGAAGCTTTCTTT.

The chain couples TRBV9 to TRBJ1-2, with 8 bases fitting TRBD1. Trimming took 4 bases from V and 5 from J; bases not matched to a gene: 4. CDR1 SGDLS and CDR2 YYNGEE come from the germline V gene. This CDR3 comprises 13 residues. The CDR3 DNA sequence: TGTGCCAGCAGCAGGGACAGGCAGTATGGCTACACCTTC. Protein sequence: CASSRDRQYGYTF.